A selection of T cell receptor beta chains follows, all from one sample in a study of cytomegalovirus exposure and HLA in healthy donors. This table comes from immunoSEQ multiplex PCR, and its TCRdb copy is limited to in-frame clones, with some not included. Recorded here are 80,000 to 95,000 clones; the top ten clones represent around 1.1%. The material sequenced was PBMCs. The receptors here all came from a woman in her 30s in good health and CMV-seronegative. Each CDR3 is given with its conserved first and last residue. The D gene is left open where the match is weak.

CDR3nt	CDR3aa	v_gene	j_gene	d_gene
TGTGCCAGCTCATCCCGGACAGGCTTGACCCATTCACCCCTCCACTTT	CASSSRTGLTHSPLHF	TRBV18	TRBJ1-6	TRBD1
TGTGCCAGCAGCACCCGACAGGGAGCCCCTCTCGCGGATGGCTACACCTTC	CASSTRQGAPLADGYTF	TRBV7-2	TRBJ1-2	TRBD1
TGTGCCTGGAAAACACAACAAGACAGGGATGGGTCCCACGAGCAGTACTTC	CAWKTQQDRDGSHEQYF	TRBV30	TRBJ2-7	TRBD1
TGTGCCAGCAGTGATGCAGGGGGCGAAGAGACCCAGTACTTC	CASSDAGGEETQYF	TRBV25-1	TRBJ2-5	TRBD1
TGTGCCTGGAACAGGGCAGCTGAGTATGGCTACACCTTC	CAWNRAAEYGYTF	TRBV30	TRBJ1-2	NA
TGCGCCAGCAGCTTGGACAGGAGCGCGAACACTGAAGCTTTCTTT	CASSLDRSANTEAFF	TRBV5-1	TRBJ1-1	NA
TGCGCCAGCAGCCAAGTCGGGAATGAGCAGTTCTTC	CASSQVGNEQFF	TRBV4-1	TRBJ2-1	NA
TGCGCCAGCAGCCAAGATCTAAGGGGAAGCACAGATACGCAGTATTTT	CASSQDLRGSTDTQYF	TRBV4-1	TRBJ2-3	NA
TGCGCCAGCAGCGGCTCACCGACAGGGGGAGGCTATGGCTACACCTTC	CASSGSPTGGGYGYTF	TRBV5-1	TRBJ1-2	TRBD1
TGTGCCACCCTCGGGGCAGGGGGCGCCGTCCACGGCTACACCTTC	CATLGAGGAVHGYTF	TRBV19	TRBJ1-2	TRBD1
TGTGCCAGCACCATGGACAGGGGGCTCAGTCGGCCCCAGCATTTT	CASTMDRGLSRPQHF	TRBV28	TRBJ1-5	TRBD1
TGTGCCAGCAGCTTAGGGAACAGGGGTTCAAAACTGTTTTTT	CASSLGNRGSKLFF	TRBV7-9	TRBJ1-4	TRBD1
TGTGCCAGCACCCTGGAGGAAAAGATACAGCCCCAGCATTTT	CASTLEEKIQPQHF	TRBV2	TRBJ1-5	NA
TGTGCCAGCAGTTTAATGGGACAGGGGGGAAACACCATATATTTT	CASSLMGQGGNTIYF	TRBV28	TRBJ1-3	TRBD1
TGTGCCTGGAGGCTAGCGGAGGGGGGAACCGGGGAGCTGTTTTTT	CAWRLAEGGTGELFF	TRBV30	TRBJ2-2	NA
TGTGCCATCTGGGACAGGGGATTCGACAATGAGCAGTTCTTC	CAIWDRGFDNEQFF	TRBV6-1	TRBJ2-1	TRBD1
TGTGCCAGCAGTCCCGGGACAGGGCGTGAAGCTTTCTTT	CASSPGTGREAFF	TRBV18	TRBJ1-1	TRBD1
TGCGCCAGCAGCTTGGCCCCAACAGATGCCACAGGGGTGAACACTGAAGCTTTCTTT	CASSLAPTDATGVNTEAFF	TRBV5-1	TRBJ1-1	TRBD1